The source of this T cell receptor (beta chain) is a study of TIL therapy for anti-PD-1-resistant metastatic lung cancer. Study background: Half of patients were current or former smokers. By whole-exome sequencing, median non-synonymous tumor mutation burden was roughly 1.6 mutations per megabase.

The immunoSEQ assay was v3. Generated by immunoSEQ multiplex PCR, the TCRdb table keeps only in-frame clones and is missing some. The table records about 12,000 clones, approximately 80% of them present only once. As for time point: pre-treatment sample, taken before nivolumab and TIL therapy. Germline CDR1 and CDR2: GTSNPN and SVGIG (reference sequence). The CDR3 loop spans 13 amino acids. On this clone itself: The antigen is not known.

Study results and limitations: The cohort had more treatment-naive, never-smoker and oncogene-addicted patients than typical.

V and J are TRBV30 and TRBJ2-5; no reliable D call. With the DNA end fitting TRBJ2-7 better, the J assignment may be wrong. The sample consisted of blood, taken at baseline. This TCR was recovered from a person between 30 and 79 years old with non-small cell lung cancer. CDR3 nucleotides: TGTGCCTGGAGCCCCGGGTTCTCCTACGAGCAGTACTTC. Protein product: CAWSPGFSYEQYF.